The 25 T cell receptor beta chains presented below share a single source sample, sequenced in a study of blood T cell repertoires in COVID-19. TCRdb's copy holds only in-frame clones and misses some; the assay was immunoSEQ multiplex PCR. The table has some 390,000 clones, more than 75% seen once. The sample consisted of peripheral blood. The receptor set was obtained from a human donor in a cohort sampled during active COVID-19.

This rearrangement joins TRBV21-1 to TRBJ1-5; the table's D gene call, TRBD1, was not cross checked with the DNA. TRBV21-1 is a pseudogene. The CDR3 has 17 amino acids. CDR3 loop: CASSPRYRGLSNQPQHF. CDR3 nucleotide sequence: TGTGCCAGCAGCCCCCGGTACAGGGGCCTTTCGAATCAGCCCCAGCATTTT.

This rearrangement joins TRBV7-2 to TRBJ2-5; 7 bases agree with TRBD2. V lost 5 bases, J lost 5 bases, and 2 bases stayed unmatched. Germline V gives CDR1 SGHTA, CDR2 FQGNSA. CDR3 length: 12 residues. The CDR3, as DNA: TGTGCCAGCAGCGAGACTAGCGAGACCCAGTACTTC. Amino acid sequence: CASSETSETQYF.

This clone was seen a few times. The gene calls are TRBV28 and TRBJ2-1, with D perhaps matching TRBD2 (6 bases). The V gene's germline CDR1 is MDHEN and CDR2 SYDVKM. V was cut by 10 bases and J by 5 bases, with 21 bases left in between. The CDR3 loop spans 15 amino acids. The CDR3 is CAIRGDSRANNEQFF. CDR3 in DNA: TGTGCCATCAGAGGGGACTCCCGCGCAAACAATGAGCAGTTCTTC.

The chain carries TRBV12-3 or TRBV12-4 and TRBJ1-2, with unresolved D. The germline V and J ends were trimmed by 2 bases and 4 bases, with 5 bases remaining between them. CDR3 length: 12 residues. The CDR3 DNA is TGTGCCAGCAGTTTATCTCTCTATGGCTACACCTTC. This codes for CASSLSLYGYTF.

This clone showed up just once. The V and J genes are TRBV7-2 and TRBJ2-3; 15 bases line up with TRBD2. The CDR3 runs to 19 residues. Germline values: CDR1 SGHTA, CDR2 FQGNSA. With 2 bases clipped from V and 4 bases from J, the junction kept 10 bases outside the gene matches. In nucleotides, the CDR3 is TGTGCCAGCAGCTTATTCCGTGGGACTAGCGGGGGGTCCCCAGATACGCAGTATTTT. Translating gives CASSLFRGTSGGSPDTQYF.

As regards this clone: The sample carries other DNA sequences with the same CDR3. The chain combines TRBV5-8 with TRBJ2-1; 10 nucleotides match TRBD1. CDR3 length: 15 amino acids. V shed 4 bases and J 4 bases; nucleotides not matched to a gene: 5. The germline CDR1 and CDR2 sequences are SGHTS and YDEGEE. DNA for the CDR3: TGTGCCAGCAGCGCCGGGACAGGGGCTTACAATGAGCAGTTCTTC. Translated: CASSAGTGAYNEQFF.

The chain employs TRBV7-8 and TRBJ2-7; weak D call: TRBD2 (6 bases). CDR1 is SGHVS and CDR2 is FQNEAQ in the germline V gene. This CDR3 has 17 amino acids. The V end lost 2 bases, the J end lost 0 bases, and 17 bases lay between the germline ends. CDR3 DNA sequence: TGTGCCAGCAGCTTAAGGTTGGGGGGAGAACCCTCCTACGAGCAGTACTTC. Protein product: CASSLRLGGEPSYEQYF. Supplemented by reference TRBV7-8 and TRBJ2-7, the full variable domain reads GAGVSQSPRYKVAKRGQDVALRCDPISGHVSLFWYQQALGQGPEFLTYFQNEAQLDKSGLPSDRFFAERPEGSVSTLKIQRTQQEDSAVYLCASSLRLGGEPSYEQYFGPGTRLTVT.

CDR3 in amino acids: CASSALDRGLEQYF. The CDR3 region has the DNA TGTGCCAGCAGCGCCCTAGACAGGGGGCTCGAGCAGTACTTC. The V gene is TRBV7-9, the J gene TRBJ2-7; 10 nucleotides line up with TRBD1. The length of the CDR3 is 14 residues. Losses at the gene ends were 5 bases for V and 6 bases for J; bases not matched to a gene: 7. In germline, CDR1 is SEHNR, CDR2 FQNEAQ (reference sequence).

The chain has TRBV19 and TRBJ1-2, with TRBD1 identical over 8 bases. V trimming: 4 bases; J trimming: 4 bases; junction bases outside the gene matches: 2. Germline V gene lookup returns CDR1 LNHDA and CDR2 SQIVND (reference sequence). The CDR3 is made up of 13 amino acids. The DNA for the CDR3 is TGTGCCAGTAGTAACGGACAGGGCTATGGCTACACCTTC. Translated: CASSNGQGYGYTF.

The chain is built from TRBV7-9 and TRBJ1-1; D is perhaps TRBD1 (6 bases). CDR1 and CDR2 from the germline V gene are SEHNR and FQNEAQ (reference sequence). Trimming stripped 5 bases from V and 5 bases from J, with 18 bases between. The CDR3 consists of 15 residues. The CDR3 region has the DNA TGTGCCAGCAGCCAGGGGACAACGCATCTAACTGAAGCTTTCTTT. Amino acid sequence: CASSQGTTHLTEAFF.

The chain employs TRBV5-1 and TRBJ2-7; 14 nucleotides line up with TRBD2. The germline gives CDR1 SGHRS, CDR2 YFSETQ. The CDR3 is 16 residues long. After removal of 0 bases from V and 6 bases from J, the junction contained 5 bases not matched to a gene. Here the CDR3 reads CASSLAGTSGSREQYF. DNA for the CDR3: TGCGCCAGCAGCTTGGCCGGGACTAGCGGGAGTCGCGAGCAGTACTTC.

On this clone: The sample contains more than one DNA sequence encoding this CDR3. The chain is built from TRBV2 and TRBJ2-7, with a weak D call TRBD2 (5 bases). The ends were cut back, 1 base at V and 4 bases at J, with 5 bases in the middle. CDR1 and CDR2 from the germline V gene are SNHLY and FYNNEI. The CDR3 contains 12 residues. The CDR3 nucleotides read TGTGCCAGCAGTGAAGGGACTTACGAGCAGTACTTC. Its translation is CASSEGTYEQYF.

The genes are TRBV2 and TRBJ2-1; 7 positions match TRBD2. Germline V CDR1 and CDR2: SNHLY, FYNNEI. The V segment lost 8 bases and the J segment 0 bases; nucleotides outside the gene matches: 7. The CDR3 is 15 residues long. The CDR3 nucleotides read TGTGCCAGCCGTCTCCGCGGGAGCTCCTACAATGAGCAGTTCTTC. Encoded protein: CASRLRGSSYNEQFF. Drawing the rest from reference TRBV2 and TRBJ2-1, the complete variable domain is EPEVTQTPSHQVTQMGQEVILRCVPISNHLYFYWYRQILGQKVEFLVSFYNNEISEKSEIFDDQFSVERPDGSNFTLKIRSTKLEDSAMYFCASRLRGSSYNEQFFGPGTRLTVL.

The chain uses TRBV12-3 or TRBV12-4 and TRBJ1-5, with a possible D match to TRBD1 (5 bases). V lost 3 bases and J 7 bases, leaving 10 bases between the germline ends. The CDR3 runs to 13 residues. CDR3 bases: TGTGCCAGCAGTTTGGGGGGTGGGCAGCCCCAGCATTTT. Translated: CASSLGGGQPQHF.

Only one count was recorded for this clone. The gene calls are TRBV28 and TRBJ1-1; possible D gene TRBD1, 5 bases. The CDR3 runs to 14 residues. Between the trimmed V and J ends, which lost 6 bases and 6 bases, there was a span of 17 bases. Per the germline V gene, CDR1 is MDHEN and CDR2 is SYDVKM. CDR3 sequence reads: CASSEGWRASEAFF. CDR3 coding DNA: TGTGCCAGCAGCGAGGGGTGGAGGGCCTCTGAAGCTTTCTTT.

This chain uses TRBV4-1 with TRBJ1-1; unclear D gene. Trimming took 2 bases from V and 1 from J, leaving 11 bases between them. This CDR3 has 15 amino acids. CDR1 MGHRA and CDR2 YSYEKL come from the germline V gene. The CDR3 bases are TGCGCCAGCAGCCAAATTTTGACAAGGAACACTGAAGCTTTCTTT. It specifies CASSQILTRNTEAFF.

The chain uses TRBV30 and TRBJ1-2; 9 bases are shared with TRBD1. The junction had 7 bases not matched to a gene; V was cut back by 5 bases and J by 6 bases. Germline CDR1 reads GTSNPN; CDR2 reads SVGIG (reference sequence). There are 13 residues in the CDR3. CDR3 protein: CAWAQGADHGYTF. Here the CDR3 DNA reads TGTGCCTGGGCACAGGGGGCGGATCATGGCTACACCTTC.

The gene calls are TRBV25-1 and TRBJ1-2; no firm D call. V dropped 2 bases and J dropped 7 bases, with 8 bases sitting between them. CDR3 length: 12 residues. CDR1 is MGHDK, CDR2 SYGVNS, per germline. Written as DNA, the CDR3 is TGTGCCAGCAGTGAAGAGCCCTCTGGCTACACCTTC. Translated, it gives CASSEEPSGYTF.

This chain joins TRBV6-6 and TRBJ2-7; 9 bases align to TRBD1. Germline values: CDR1 MNHNY, CDR2 SVGAGI (reference sequence). V dropped 5 bases and J dropped 1; count of bases not matched to a gene: 6. This CDR3 comprises 15 residues. The CDR3 nucleotides read TGTGCCAGCAGTACCCCGGGACAGGGATCCTACGAGCAGTACTTC. This gives the protein CASSTPGQGSYEQYF.

The rearrangement uses TRBV2 and TRBJ1-2; weak D call: TRBD1 (6 bases). This CDR3 is 16 amino acids long. V lost 6 bases, J lost 1 base, and 18 bases lay in between. CDR1 is SNHLY, CDR2 FYNNEI, per germline. CDR3 sequence (DNA): TGTGCCAGCAGCCCCGGGACATATAACCTTAACTATGGCTACACCTTC. It encodes CASSPGTYNLNYGYTF.

The CDR3 loop is CASSQGGEGLDEQYF. The DNA of the CDR3 is TGTGCCAGCAGCCAGGGGGGGGAGGGTCTCGACGAGCAGTACTTC. V is TRBV3-1 (or the pseudogene TRBV3-2) and J is TRBJ2-7, with 7 bases aligning to TRBD2. Germline V CDR1 and CDR2: LGHDT, YNNKEL (reference sequence). V gave up 3 bases and J gave up 5 bases; unmatched junction bases: 10. This CDR3 spans 15 amino acids.

In DNA form, the CDR3 reads TGTGCCAGCAGCCCCGGGGGGGCGGGTAGAACAGATACGCAGTATTTT. Translated: CASSPGGAGRTDTQYF. The chain recombines TRBV2 with TRBJ2-3, with 8 positions matching TRBD2. The length of the CDR3 is 16 residues. Germline CDR1 is SNHLY and CDR2 is FYNNEI. V shed 6 bases and J 3 bases; nucleotides not matched to a gene: 11.

V usage is TRBV7-2 and J usage is TRBJ2-7; a weak D match, TRBD1 (5 bases). V lost 1 base, J lost 2 bases, and 12 bases lay in between. Germline CDR1 SGHTA, CDR2 FQGNSA. This CDR3 has 15 amino acids. This CDR3 reads CASSLEGRVPYEQYF. As DNA, the CDR3 is TGTGCCAGCAGCTTAGAGGGCAGGGTCCCCTACGAGCAGTACTTC.

V gene TRBV7-8 combines with J gene TRBJ2-7; maybe TRBD1 (6 bases). The CDR3 contains 14 residues. Germline CDR1 and CDR2: SGHVS and FQNEAQ. V lost 5 bases and J 0 bases, leaving 11 bases between the germline ends. The CDR3 reads CASSQIQGSYEQYF. CDR3 coding DNA: TGTGCCAGCAGCCAAATACAGGGCTCCTACGAGCAGTACTTC.

This chain joins TRBV19 and TRBJ1-2; TRBD1 matches 9 bases. The CDR3 totals 20 residues. Germline trimming cut 2 bases from V and 5 bases from J; bases unmatched to any gene: 21. CDR1 and CDR2 (germline): LNHDA, SQIVND (reference sequence). DNA of the CDR3: TGTGCCAGTAGTATAACGGGCTTCGGACAGGGGCCCCTTCGGGGGTATGGCTACACCTTC. It encodes CASSITGFGQGPLRGYGYTF.